The text below deals with one TCR beta chain. Its antigen is not known. The record originates from a study of CD4 T cells in relation to SARS-CoV-2 and coronaviruses. After removal of 5 bases from V and 7 bases from J, the junction contained 5 bases not matched to a gene. This CDR3 is built from 15 residues. Looked up from germline, CDR1 is PRHDT and CDR2 is FYEKMQ (reference sequence). The unexposed donors gave CD4+ T cells in about 2011-2018, prior to COVID-19. CD4+ T cells were isolated from the cells after about ten days of culture. Testing used SARS-CoV-2 S/N and four cold-coronavirus spikes on unexposed-donor CD4+ T cells, cells permitting. The repertoire was sequenced with immunoSEQ multiplex PCR; TCRdb's copy has only in-frame clones and lacks some. The sample lists 25,000 to 30,000 clones, around 75% occurring once.

The chain recombines TRBV13 with TRBJ1-6; 10 positions agree with TRBD1. The clonotype was recovered from a human donor in good health. Sequencing was carried out using CD4+ T cells from PBMCs, cultured in vitro. The CDR3 here is CASSPRDRGNSPLHF. The CDR3 coding sequence is TGTGCCAGCAGCCCCCGGGACAGGGGAAATTCACCCCTCCACTTT.